This T cell receptor beta chain was observed in a study of shared clonotypes between healthy human individuals. Turning to the study itself: A couple of women and a few men aged 18 to 49 made up the donors.

Remarks on this clone: In the same sample, other DNA sequences code for this CDR3.

Selected positively for CCR7 and CD45RO-negative, naive CD8 cells excluded terminally differentiated effector memory CD45RA+ cells. This CDR3 has 14 residues. Germline V lookup: CDR1 MNHEY, CDR2 SMNVEV (reference sequence). V was clipped by 1 base and J by 8 bases, with 11 bases between them. Some clones are missing from TCRdb's copy, which holds only in-frame ones; the method was immunoSEQ multiplex PCR. The sample has some 580,000 clones; 95% to 98% are singletons. This chain links TRBV27 with TRBJ1-4, with a tentative D call TRBD1 (6 bases). The sequencing input was naive CD8+ T cells sorted from blood. The TCR was taken from a man aged 25 to 45 in good health. Here the CDR3 reads CASSLLGGDEKLFF. The CDR3 DNA is TGTGCCAGCAGTTTATTAGGGGGGGACGAAAAACTGTTTTTT.